This T cell receptor (beta chain) was identified during a study of cytomegalovirus exposure and HLA in healthy donors. Both 60 Vbeta primers and 13 Jbeta primers went into the PCR. The table came from immunoSEQ multiplex PCR; TCRdb's copy has only in-frame clones and leaves some out. The sample has 98,000 or so clones, about three quarters seen once. V dropped 1 base and J dropped 4; count of bases not matched to a gene: 1. Germline assignment: CDR1 GTSNPN and CDR2 SVGIG (reference sequence). The length of the CDR3 is 12 residues. The sample was PBMCs. This receptor was identified in a woman between 18 and 29 years old in good health and CMV-seropositive. The chain carries TRBV30 and TRBJ2-7; 7 nucleotides line up with TRBD1. The CDR3 region is CAWSEQGYEQYF. Here the CDR3 DNA reads TGTGCCTGGAGTGAACAGGGGTACGAGCAGTACTTC. The entire variable domain, with the rest obtained from reference TRBV30 and TRBJ2-7, is as follows: SQTIHQWPATLVQPVGSPLSLECTVEGTSNPNLYWYRQAAGRGLQLLFYSVGIGQISSEVPQNLSASRPQDRQFILSSKKLLLSDSGFYLCAWSEQGYEQYFGPGTRLTVT.